These T cell receptor beta chains were read from a single sample in a study of OX40 agonist ivuxolimab in advanced cancers. Produced via immunoSEQ multiplex PCR; TCRdb's table is partial and in-frame only. The sample carries about 48,000 clones, approximately 90% recorded once. Sequenced material: CD4+ or CD8+ T cells sorted from blood, taken in a trial of the OX40 agonist ivuxolimab. The receptors stem from an adult with an advanced solid tumor such as melanoma, head and neck, liver or kidney cancer. CDR3s include the opening cysteine and the closing phenylalanine or tryptophan. D genes are given only for firm matches. Size is stated for part of the rows, as once, few or many counts, or as a class when the clone is expanded.

J gene: TRBJ2-3
clone size: NA
D gene: NA
V gene: TRBV19
CDR3 protein: CASSTWDTDTDTQYF
CDR3 DNA: TGTGCCAGTAGTACCTGGGACACGGACACAGATACGCAGTATTTT

J gene: TRBJ2-7
clone size: NA
D gene: TRBD1
V gene: TRBV5-4
CDR3 protein: CASSSTGDNEQYF
CDR3 DNA: TGTGCCAGCAGCTCGACAGGGGACAACGAGCAGTACTTC

J gene: TRBJ1-1
clone size: NA
D gene: NA
V gene: TRBV7-7
CDR3 protein: CASSRRRDTEAFF
CDR3 DNA: TGTGCCAGCAGCAGGCGGAGGGACACTGAAGCTTTCTTT

J gene: TRBJ1-2
clone size: NA
D gene: NA
V gene: TRBV18
CDR3 protein: CASSPRGGAFYGYTF
CDR3 DNA: TGTGCCAGCTCACCACGGGGGGGCGCGTTCTATGGCTACACCTTC

J gene: TRBJ2-5
clone size: NA
D gene: NA
V gene: TRBV4-1
CDR3 protein: CASSQEGHFIQETQYF
CDR3 DNA: TGCGCCAGCAGCCAAGAGGGGCACTTTATACAAGAGACCCAGTACTTC

J gene: TRBJ2-1
clone size: NA
D gene: TRBD2
V gene: TRBV4-1
CDR3 protein: CASSQEPASGRLYNEQFF
CDR3 DNA: TGCGCCAGCAGCCAAGAGCCCGCTAGCGGGAGACTATACAATGAGCAGTTCTTC

J gene: TRBJ1-2
clone size: NA
D gene: NA
V gene: TRBV13
CDR3 protein: CASSFRGNYGYTF
CDR3 DNA: TGTGCCAGCAGCTTCAGAGGAAACTATGGCTACACCTTC

J gene: TRBJ1-1
clone size: few
D gene: NA
V gene: TRBV6-5
CDR3 protein: CASSYISNTEAFF
CDR3 DNA: TGTGCCAGCAGTTACATCAGCAACACTGAAGCTTTCTTT

J gene: TRBJ1-2
clone size: NA
D gene: TRBD1
V gene: TRBV10-3
CDR3 protein: CAITEGTGGLYGYTF
CDR3 DNA: TGTGCCATCACCGAAGGGACAGGGGGTCTTTATGGCTACACCTTC

J gene: TRBJ2-2
clone size: NA
D gene: TRBD1
V gene: TRBV6-1
CDR3 protein: CASREGQGVPGELFF
CDR3 DNA: TGTGCCAGCAGGGAAGGACAGGGAGTCCCCGGGGAGCTGTTTTTT

J gene: TRBJ1-6
clone size: NA
D gene: NA
V gene: TRBV27
CDR3 protein: CASSLGLGYSPLHF
CDR3 DNA: TGTGCCAGCAGTTTGGGTCTCGGGTATTCACCCCTCCACTTT

J gene: TRBJ1-1
clone size: NA
D gene: TRBD1
V gene: TRBV19
CDR3 protein: CASNQGGVTEAFF
CDR3 DNA: TGTGCCAGTAACCAGGGGGGTGTGACTGAAGCTTTCTTT

J gene: TRBJ2-1
clone size: once
D gene: TRBD1
V gene: TRBV27
CDR3 protein: CASSLGGTGVYNEQFF
CDR3 DNA: TGTGCCAGCAGTTTAGGCGGGACAGGGGTCTACAATGAGCAGTTCTTC

J gene: TRBJ2-2
clone size: NA
D gene: TRBD2
V gene: TRBV4-1
CDR3 protein: CASRGAGFANTGELFF
CDR3 DNA: TGCGCCAGCAGGGGAGCGGGGTTCGCGAACACCGGGGAGCTGTTTTTT

J gene: TRBJ2-5
clone size: NA
D gene: TRBD2
V gene: TRBV6-5
CDR3 protein: CASSYGTSVHETQYF
CDR3 DNA: TGTGCCAGCAGTTACGGGACTAGCGTTCACGAGACCCAGTACTTC

J gene: TRBJ1-2
clone size: once
D gene: NA
V gene: TRBV15
CDR3 protein: CATSRDITNYGYTF
CDR3 DNA: TGTGCCACCAGCAGAGACATAACTAACTATGGCTACACCTTC

J gene: TRBJ1-2
clone size: NA
D gene: NA
V gene: TRBV7-9
CDR3 protein: CASSFGPAHGYTF
CDR3 DNA: TGTGCCAGCAGCTTTGGGCCGGCGCATGGCTACACCTTC

J gene: TRBJ2-1
clone size: NA
D gene: NA
V gene: TRBV15
CDR3 protein: CATKSGLYNEQFF
CDR3 DNA: TGTGCCACTAAATCAGGTTTATACAATGAGCAGTTCTTC

J gene: TRBJ2-7
clone size: once
D gene: NA
V gene: TRBV9
CDR3 protein: CASSVAWGISYEQYF
CDR3 DNA: TGTGCCAGCAGCGTAGCCTGGGGGATATCCTACGAGCAGTACTTC

J gene: TRBJ2-3
clone size: NA
D gene: TRBD1
V gene: TRBV4-1
CDR3 protein: CASSPIQRQGADTQYF
CDR3 DNA: TGCGCCAGCAGCCCCATACAGAGACAGGGCGCAGATACGCAGTATTTT

J gene: TRBJ2-7
clone size: NA
D gene: NA
V gene: TRBV19
CDR3 protein: CATGSYEQYF
CDR3 DNA: TGTGCCACAGGCTCCTACGAGCAGTACTTC

J gene: TRBJ2-7
clone size: NA
D gene: NA
V gene: TRBV4-1
CDR3 protein: CASRTGPMSSYEQYF
CDR3 DNA: TGCGCCAGTCGGACCGGGCCCATGAGCTCCTACGAGCAGTACTTC

J gene: TRBJ2-7
clone size: NA
D gene: NA
V gene: TRBV11-2
CDR3 protein: CASSTRRGRSLYEQYF
CDR3 DNA: TGTGCCAGCAGCACCAGAAGAGGGAGATCCCTCTACGAGCAGTACTTC

J gene: TRBJ1-3
clone size: NA
D gene: NA
V gene: TRBV5-1
CDR3 protein: CASSDKTYGSGNTIYF
CDR3 DNA: TGCGCCAGCAGCGACAAGACCTACGGGAGCGGAAACACCATATATTTT

J gene: TRBJ2-2
clone size: NA
D gene: NA
V gene: TRBV6-5
CDR3 protein: CASSYFGRGNTGELFF
CDR3 DNA: TGTGCCAGCAGTTACTTTGGCAGGGGGAACACCGGGGAGCTGTTTTTT

J gene: TRBJ2-1
clone size: few
D gene: TRBD2
V gene: TRBV9
CDR3 protein: CASSGLGTSVFEGYNEQFF
CDR3 DNA: TGTGCCAGCAGCGGCTTGGGGACTAGCGTTTTCGAGGGGTACAATGAGCAGTTCTTC

J gene: TRBJ1-2
clone size: NA
D gene: TRBD1
V gene: TRBV18
CDR3 protein: CASSPYDRGDYGYTF
CDR3 DNA: TGTGCCAGCTCACCCTATGACAGGGGAGATTATGGCTACACCTTC

J gene: TRBJ2-3
clone size: NA
D gene: NA
V gene: TRBV25-1
CDR3 protein: CASRSGPDTQYF
CDR3 DNA: TGTGCCAGCAGATCAGGCCCAGATACGCAGTATTTT

J gene: TRBJ2-7
clone size: NA
D gene: NA
V gene: TRBV7-6
CDR3 protein: CASSSDGYEQYF
CDR3 DNA: TGTGCCAGCAGCTCTGACGGCTACGAGCAGTACTTC

J gene: TRBJ1-1
clone size: NA
D gene: NA
V gene: TRBV19
CDR3 protein: CASNMNTEAFF
CDR3 DNA: TGTGCCAGTAATATGAACACTGAAGCTTTCTTT

J gene: TRBJ2-7
clone size: NA
D gene: TRBD2
V gene: TRBV19
CDR3 protein: CASSISGSTYEQYF
CDR3 DNA: TGTGCCAGTAGTATTAGCGGGTCAACCTACGAGCAGTACTTC